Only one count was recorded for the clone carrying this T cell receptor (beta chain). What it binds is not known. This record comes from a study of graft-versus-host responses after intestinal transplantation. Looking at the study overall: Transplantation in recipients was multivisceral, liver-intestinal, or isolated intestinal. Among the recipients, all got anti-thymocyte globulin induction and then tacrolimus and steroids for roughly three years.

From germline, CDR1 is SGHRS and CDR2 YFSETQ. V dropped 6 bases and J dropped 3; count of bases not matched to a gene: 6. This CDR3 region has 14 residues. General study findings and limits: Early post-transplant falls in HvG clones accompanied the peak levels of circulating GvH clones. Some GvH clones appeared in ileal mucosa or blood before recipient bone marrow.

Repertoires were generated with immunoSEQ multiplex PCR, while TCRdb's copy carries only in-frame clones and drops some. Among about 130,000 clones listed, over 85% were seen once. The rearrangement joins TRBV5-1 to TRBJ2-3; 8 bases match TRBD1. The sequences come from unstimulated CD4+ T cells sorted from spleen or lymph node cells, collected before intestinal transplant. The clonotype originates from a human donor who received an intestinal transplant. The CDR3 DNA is TGCGCCAGCACTAAGCGACAGGGGACAGATACGCAGTATTTT. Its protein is CASTKRQGTDTQYF.